This T cell receptor (beta chain) was captured by sequencing in a study of blood T cell repertoires in COVID-19. Study background: The cDNA or gDNA used as material had been derived from T cells, B-cell-depleted T cells, or PBMCs.

Germline values: CDR1 SEHNR, CDR2 FQNEAQ (reference sequence). V dropped 7 bases and J dropped 5 bases, with 17 bases sitting between them. This CDR3 has 14 residues. Sequencing used immunoSEQ multiplex PCR; TCRdb keeps in-frame clones, though not all of them. The repertoire consists of about 140,000 clones, with about 80% occurring once and the leading ten covering around 16%. The rearrangement links TRBV7-9 to TRBJ1-1; maybe TRBD1 (5 bases). What was sequenced was peripheral blood. The sequence came from a man aged 50 to 60 with acute or convalescent COVID-19. The CDR3 nucleotides read TGTGCCAGCACGCGTGGGGACTCGAGGACTGAAGCTTTCTTT. It is translated as CASTRGDSRTEAFF.